These T cell receptor beta chains were read from a single sample in a study of shared clonotypes between healthy human individuals. Produced via immunoSEQ multiplex PCR; TCRdb's table is partial and in-frame only. The sample has over a million clones, more than 60% seen once. Sequencing was carried out using memory CD4+ T cells sorted from blood. These receptors all stem from a man between 18 and 35 years old in good health. CDR3s include the opening cysteine and the closing phenylalanine or tryptophan. D genes are given only for firm matches. Clone size is not always given. Where it is, it says once, few, many or a class for expanded clones.

clone_size,d_call,v_call,j_call,cdr3_nt,cdr3_aa
-,-,TRBV6-1,TRBJ1-5,TGTGCCAGTATCCTGGGGGCCTCTAATCAGCCCCAGCATTTT,CASILGASNQPQHF
-,-,TRBV5-1,TRBJ2-3,TGCGCCAGCAGCAATGGTGTCGGGAAGGGGGCAGATACGCAGTATTTT,CASSNGVGKGADTQYF
-,TRBD1,TRBV10-1,TRBJ1-3,TGCGCCAGCAGGGCGGACAGGGTAGGAAACACCATATATTTT,CASRADRVGNTIYF
-,-,TRBV6-1,TRBJ2-1,TGTGCCAGCACCGAGGGTCAGTACAATGAGCAGTTCTTC,CASTEGQYNEQFF
-,-,TRBV5-1,TRBJ2-3,TGCGCCAGCAGCTTGGGACAGCCGACAGATACGCAGTATTTT,CASSLGQPTDTQYF
-,-,TRBV28,TRBJ1-4,TGTGCCAGCAGTTCCCTGGGGGGCCCTGATGAAAAACTGTTTTTT,CASSSLGGPDEKLFF
-,TRBD2,TRBV6-1,TRBJ2-5,TGTGCCAGCAGTCCCCTGGGCGGGGGCCAAGAGACCCAGTACTTC,CASSPLGGGQETQYF
many,-,TRBV7-2,TRBJ2-7,TGTGCCAGCAGCTTAGGTTGGGGCCTTGAGCAGTACTTC,CASSLGWGLEQYF
-,-,TRBV10-1,TRBJ1-3,TGCGCCAGCAGTGAGTCGACTAGGGACTCTGGAAACACCATATATTTT,CASSESTRDSGNTIYF
-,-,TRBV27,TRBJ2-5,TGTGCCAGCAGTTTTGAGGGGAGGAGAGAGACCCAGTACTTC,CASSFEGRRETQYF
-,-,TRBV6-1,TRBJ2-7,TGTGCCAGCAGCTCAGGGCCGGGGCAGACCTACGAGCAGTACTTC,CASSSGPGQTYEQYF
-,TRBD2,TRBV9,TRBJ2-5,TGTGCCAGCAGCGGAACCGGGACTAGCGGGAGAGGAGAGACCCAGTACTTC,CASSGTGTSGRGETQYF
-,TRBD1,TRBV28,TRBJ2-7,TGTGCCAGCAGTTCCTCAGACAGGGATCACGAGCAGTACTTC,CASSSSDRDHEQYF
-,TRBD1,TRBV5-4,TRBJ2-7,TGTGCCAGCAGCACAAACAGGGGAACTACCTACGAGCAGTACTTC,CASSTNRGTTYEQYF
-,TRBD1,TRBV7-7,TRBJ2-7,TGTGCTAGCAGCCCGGACAGGGGATACGAGCAGTACTTC,CASSPDRGYEQYF
-,-,TRBV4-1,TRBJ2-1,TGCGCCAGCAGCCAAGTGGAGCGACACAATGAGCAGTTCTTC,CASSQVERHNEQFF
few,-,TRBV6-5,TRBJ2-5,TGTGCCAGCAAGGAGGTGGGGGAGACCCAGTACTTC,CASKEVGETQYF
-,-,TRBV29-1,TRBJ2-4,TGCAGCGTTAGCGTTGGGACTTTAGCCAAAAACATTCAGTACTTC,CSVSVGTLAKNIQYF
-,-,TRBV7-9,TRBJ1-5,TGTGCCAGCAGCTTAGACGGGGGGTCCAATCAGCCCCAGCATTTT,CASSLDGGSNQPQHF
-,-,TRBV6-1,TRBJ2-5,TGTGCCAGCAGTGAAGGGGGGACCTTGCAAGAGACCCAGTACTTC,CASSEGGTLQETQYF
-,TRBD1,TRBV6-6,TRBJ2-2,TGTGCCAGCAGACCTCCGACAGGGGACACCGGGGAGCTGTTTTTT,CASRPPTGDTGELFF
-,TRBD2,TRBV10-1,TRBJ2-5,TGCGCCAGCAGTGAAAAGCGGGAGCAAGAGACCCAGTACTTC,CASSEKREQETQYF
once,TRBD1,TRBV7-2,TRBJ2-7,TGTGCCAGCAGCTTAGCGCAGGGGGCGCACGAGCAGTACTTC,CASSLAQGAHEQYF
-,-,TRBV5-1,TRBJ1-1,TGCGCCAGCAGCCTCCCAGGGACGATGAACACTGAAGCTTTCTTT,CASSLPGTMNTEAFF
few,TRBD2,TRBV7-3,TRBJ2-5,TGTGCCAGCAGCTTAGGGACTAGCGAAACGAAGACCCAGTACTTC,CASSLGTSETKTQYF
-,-,TRBV29-1,TRBJ2-7,TGCAGCGTCGGCCAACCGACCTCGCCCGAGCAGTACTTC,CSVGQPTSPEQYF
-,-,TRBV6-1,TRBJ1-1,TGTGCCAGCAGTGAAGCGGGCAGCTACACTGAAGCTTTCTTT,CASSEAGSYTEAFF
-,-,TRBV18,TRBJ2-4,TGTGCCAGCTCACCCCCCCCCGCAGGGGCCAAAAACATTCAGTACTTC,CASSPPPAGAKNIQYF
-,-,TRBV7-6,TRBJ1-4,TGTGCCAGCAGCCCTTTGACTAATGAAAAACTGTTTTTT,CASSPLTNEKLFF
-,-,TRBV29-1,TRBJ2-2,TGCAGCGTCGCAGTTGGACGCACCGGGGAGCTGTTTTTT,CSVAVGRTGELFF
-,-,TRBV29-1,TRBJ2-5,TGCAGCGTTGATAAGAACGACCTGATCCAGTACTTC,CSVDKNDLIQYF
-,-,TRBV6-5,TRBJ1-5,TGTGCCAGCAGCCGTTCGGGGGGCGGCAATCAGCCCCAGCATTTT,CASSRSGGGNQPQHF
-,TRBD2,TRBV7-2,TRBJ2-1,TGTGCCAGCAGCCCCGTGCGGGAGGGCCCCAATGAGCAGTTCTTC,CASSPVREGPNEQFF
-,TRBD1,TRBV7-6,TRBJ2-5,TGTGCCAGCAGCTTTTTATGGACAGGGGGCCTCCAAGAGACCCAGTACTTC,CASSFLWTGGLQETQYF
-,-,TRBV4-1,TRBJ2-3,TGCGCCAGCAGCCCGCCCGGGACTGGCACAGATACGCAGTATTTT,CASSPPGTGTDTQYF
-,TRBD1,TRBV5-4,TRBJ1-4,TGTGCCAGCAGCCCGGGACAGGGGAGCGGAAAACTGTTTTTT,CASSPGQGSGKLFF
-,TRBD1,TRBV7-2,TRBJ2-4,TGTGCCAGCAGCTTACCGGGACAGGGAGCCAAAAACATTCAGTACTTC,CASSLPGQGAKNIQYF
-,TRBD1,TRBV2,TRBJ2-1,TGTGCCAGCAATAGTGTGGGACAGGGCTCCTACAATGAGCAGTTCTTC,CASNSVGQGSYNEQFF
-,TRBD2,TRBV30,TRBJ2-3,TGTGCCTGGGGCGGGGGGAAGACAGATACGCAGTATTTT,CAWGGGKTDTQYF
-,-,TRBV7-2,TRBJ2-7,TGTGCCAGCAGCCCCCCGAGCTCCTACGAGCAGTACTTC,CASSPPSSYEQYF
-,-,TRBV19,TRBJ2-5,TGTGCCAGTAAGAGAACGGACAGGCGGGGGGAAGAGACCCAGTACTTC,CASKRTDRRGEETQYF
few,-,TRBV7-9,TRBJ1-2,TGTGCCAGCAGCCGCGATACCTATGGCTACACCTTC,CASSRDTYGYTF
-,TRBD2,TRBV6-4,TRBJ2-3,TGTGCCAGCAGGCCTAGCGGAGGAGCAGATACGCAGTATTTT,CASRPSGGADTQYF